This T cell receptor beta chain was profiled in a study of OX40 agonist ivuxolimab in advanced cancers. Only in-frame clones appear in the TCRdb table, and some are missing; sequencing was by immunoSEQ multiplex PCR. The data contain roughly 67,000 clones, around 86% of them singletons. Trimming took 0 bases from V and 1 from J, leaving 4 bases between them. This CDR3 is 14 amino acids long. Per the germline V gene, CDR1 is SGHRS and CDR2 is YFSETQ. This sequence joins TRBV5-1 and TRBJ2-2; D not certain. Material: CD4+ or CD8+ T cells sorted from blood, obtained in a trial of the OX40 agonist ivuxolimab. This sequence originates from an adult with an advanced solid tumor such as melanoma, head and neck, liver or kidney cancer. This CDR3 reads CASSLVGNTGELFF. The CDR3 DNA reads as TGCGCCAGCAGCTTGGTAGGGAACACCGGGGAGCTGTTTTTT.